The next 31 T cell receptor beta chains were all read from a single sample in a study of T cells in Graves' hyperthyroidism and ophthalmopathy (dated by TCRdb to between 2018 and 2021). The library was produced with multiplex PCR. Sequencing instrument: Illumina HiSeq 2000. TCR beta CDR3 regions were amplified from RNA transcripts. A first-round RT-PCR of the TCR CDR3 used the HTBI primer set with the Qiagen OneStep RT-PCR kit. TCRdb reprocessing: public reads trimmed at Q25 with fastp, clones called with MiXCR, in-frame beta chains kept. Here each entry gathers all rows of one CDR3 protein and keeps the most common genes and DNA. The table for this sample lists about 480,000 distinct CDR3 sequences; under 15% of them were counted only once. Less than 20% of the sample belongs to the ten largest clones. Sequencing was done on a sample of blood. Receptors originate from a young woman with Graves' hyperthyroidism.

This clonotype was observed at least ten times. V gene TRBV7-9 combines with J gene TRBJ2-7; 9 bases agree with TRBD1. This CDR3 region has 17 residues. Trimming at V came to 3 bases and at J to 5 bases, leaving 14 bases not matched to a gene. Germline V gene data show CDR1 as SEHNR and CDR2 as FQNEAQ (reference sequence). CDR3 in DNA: TGTGCCAGCAGCTTCCGACGGGTGGGGACAGGGTTCAACGAGCAGTACTTC. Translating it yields CASSFRRVGTGFNEQYF.

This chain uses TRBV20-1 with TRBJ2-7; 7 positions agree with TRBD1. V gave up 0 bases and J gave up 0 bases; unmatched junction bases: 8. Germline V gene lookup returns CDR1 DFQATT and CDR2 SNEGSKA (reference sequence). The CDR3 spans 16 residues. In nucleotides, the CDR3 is TGCAGTGCTAGAGATCGGGGACAGCGGTACTCCTACGAGCAGTACTTC. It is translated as CSARDRGQRYSYEQYF.

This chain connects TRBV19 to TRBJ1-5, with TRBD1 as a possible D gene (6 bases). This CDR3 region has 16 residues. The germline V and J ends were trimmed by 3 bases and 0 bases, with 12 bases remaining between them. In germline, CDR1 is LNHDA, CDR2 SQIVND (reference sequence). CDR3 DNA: TGTGCCAGTAGTATTAGGACAGCTTATAGCAATCAGCCCCAGCATTTT. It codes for CASSIRTAYSNQPQHF.

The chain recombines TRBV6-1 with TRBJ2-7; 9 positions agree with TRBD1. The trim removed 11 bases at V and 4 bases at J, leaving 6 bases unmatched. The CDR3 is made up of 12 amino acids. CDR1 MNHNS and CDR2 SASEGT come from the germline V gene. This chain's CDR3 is CAGGQGAYEQYV. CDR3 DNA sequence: TGTGCCGGGGGACAGGGCGCGTACGAGCAGTACGTC.

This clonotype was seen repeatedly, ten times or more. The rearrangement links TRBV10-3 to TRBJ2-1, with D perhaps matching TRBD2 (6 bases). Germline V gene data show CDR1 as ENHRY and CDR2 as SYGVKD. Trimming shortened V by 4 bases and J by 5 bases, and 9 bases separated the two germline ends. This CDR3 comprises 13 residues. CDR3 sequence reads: CAISGGMDNEQFF. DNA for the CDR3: TGTGCCATCAGTGGCGGGATGGACAATGAGCAGTTCTTC.

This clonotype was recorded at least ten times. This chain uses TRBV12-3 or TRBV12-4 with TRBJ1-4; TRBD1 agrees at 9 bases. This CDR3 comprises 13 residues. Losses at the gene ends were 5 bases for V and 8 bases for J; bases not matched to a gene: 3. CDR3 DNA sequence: TGTGCCAGCAGTCCAGGGACAGGGGAAAAACTGTTTTTT. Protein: CASSPGTGEKLFF.

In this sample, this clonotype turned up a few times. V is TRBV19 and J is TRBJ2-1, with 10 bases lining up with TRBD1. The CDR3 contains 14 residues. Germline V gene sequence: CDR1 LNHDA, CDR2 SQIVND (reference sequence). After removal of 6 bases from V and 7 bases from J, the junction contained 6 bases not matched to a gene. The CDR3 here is CASRVRDRGNEQFF. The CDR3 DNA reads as TGTGCCAGTAGGGTCCGGGACAGGGGTAATGAGCAGTTCTTC. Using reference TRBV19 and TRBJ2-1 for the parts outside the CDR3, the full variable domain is DGGITQSPKYLFRKEGQNVTLSCEQNLNHDAMYWYRQDPGQGLRLIYYSQIVNDFQKGDIAEGYSVSREKKESFPLTVTSAQKNPTAFYLCASRVRDRGNEQFFGPGTRLTVL.

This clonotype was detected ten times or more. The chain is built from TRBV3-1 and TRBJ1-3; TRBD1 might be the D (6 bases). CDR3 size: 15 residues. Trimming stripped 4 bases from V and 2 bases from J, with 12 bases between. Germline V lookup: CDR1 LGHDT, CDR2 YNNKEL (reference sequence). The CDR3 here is CASSRPRGTGNTIYF. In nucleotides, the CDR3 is TGTGCCAGCAGCCGCCCCAGGGGAACTGGAAACACCATATATTTT. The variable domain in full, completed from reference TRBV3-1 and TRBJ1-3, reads DTAVSQTPKYLVTQMGNDKSIKCEQNLGHDTMYWYKQDSKKFLKIMFSYNNKELIINETVPNRFSPKSPDKAHLNLHINSLELGDSAVYFCASSRPRGTGNTIYFGEGSWLTVV.

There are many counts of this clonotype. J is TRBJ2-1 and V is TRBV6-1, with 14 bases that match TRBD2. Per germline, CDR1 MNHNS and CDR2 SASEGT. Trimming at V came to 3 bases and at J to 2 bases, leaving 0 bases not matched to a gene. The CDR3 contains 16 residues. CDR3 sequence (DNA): TGTGCCAGCAGTGAGGGACTAGCGGGGGCCTACAATGAGCAGTTCTTC. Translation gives CASSEGLAGAYNEQFF.

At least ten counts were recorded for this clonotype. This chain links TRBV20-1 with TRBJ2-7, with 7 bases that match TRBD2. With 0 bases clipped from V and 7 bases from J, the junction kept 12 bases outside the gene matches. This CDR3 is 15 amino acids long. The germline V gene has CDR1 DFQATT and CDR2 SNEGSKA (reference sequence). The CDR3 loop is CSARDPTAGSWEQYF. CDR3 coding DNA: TGCAGTGCTAGAGATCCCACAGCGGGGAGTTGGGAGCAGTACTTC.

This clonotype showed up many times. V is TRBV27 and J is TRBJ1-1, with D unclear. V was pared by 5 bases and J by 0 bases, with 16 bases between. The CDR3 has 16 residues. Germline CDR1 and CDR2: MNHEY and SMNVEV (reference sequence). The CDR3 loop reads CASSPQDSGMNTEAFF. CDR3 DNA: TGTGCCAGCAGTCCGCAAGATTCGGGCATGAACACTGAAGCTTTCTTT.

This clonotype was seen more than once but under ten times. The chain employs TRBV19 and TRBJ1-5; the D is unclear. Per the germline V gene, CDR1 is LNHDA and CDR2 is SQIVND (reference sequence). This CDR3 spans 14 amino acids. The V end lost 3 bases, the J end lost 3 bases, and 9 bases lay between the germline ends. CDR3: CASSIGRNNQPQHF. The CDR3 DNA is TGTGCCAGTAGTATCGGGCGAAACAATCAGCCCCAGCATTTT.

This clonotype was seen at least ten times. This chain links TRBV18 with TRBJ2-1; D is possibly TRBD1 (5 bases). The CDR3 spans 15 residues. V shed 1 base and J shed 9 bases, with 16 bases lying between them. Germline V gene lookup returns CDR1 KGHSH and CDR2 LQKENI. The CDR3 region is CASSPLPDTRGEQFF. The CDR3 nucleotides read TGTGCCAGCTCACCACTTCCAGACACAAGGGGTGAGCAGTTCTTC.

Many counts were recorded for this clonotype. CDR3 in amino acids: CASSSGTSGSSSYEQYV. CDR3 coding DNA: TGTGCCAGCAGTTCGGGGACTAGCGGGAGTTCGTCCTACGAGCAGTACGTC. This sequence joins TRBV12-3 or TRBV12-4 and TRBJ2-7; 14 bases agree with TRBD2. The CDR3 length is 17 residues. With 4 bases clipped from V and 1 base from J, the junction kept 6 bases outside the gene matches.

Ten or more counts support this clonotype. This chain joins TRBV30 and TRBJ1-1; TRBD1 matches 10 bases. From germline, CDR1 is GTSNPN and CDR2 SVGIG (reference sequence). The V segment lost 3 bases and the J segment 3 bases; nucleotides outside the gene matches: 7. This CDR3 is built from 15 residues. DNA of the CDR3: TGTGCCTGGAGGGGGGACAGGGGATGGGACACTGAAGCTTTCTTT. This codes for CAWRGDRGWDTEAFF.

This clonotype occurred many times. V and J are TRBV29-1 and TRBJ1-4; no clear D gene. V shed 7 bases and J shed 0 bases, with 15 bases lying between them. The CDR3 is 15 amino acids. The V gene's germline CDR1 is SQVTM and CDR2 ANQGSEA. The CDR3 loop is CSATSDAATNEKLFF. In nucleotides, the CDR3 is TGCAGCGCAACATCGGACGCCGCAACTAATGAAAAACTGTTTTTT.

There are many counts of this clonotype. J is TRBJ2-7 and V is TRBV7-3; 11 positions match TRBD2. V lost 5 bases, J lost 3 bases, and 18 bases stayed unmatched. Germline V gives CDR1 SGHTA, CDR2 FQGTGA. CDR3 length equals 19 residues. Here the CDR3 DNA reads TGTGCCAGCAGCGCATATCAGGGGGCAGGTAGCGGGAGGGACTACGAGCAGTACGTC. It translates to CASSAYQGAGSGRDYEQYV.

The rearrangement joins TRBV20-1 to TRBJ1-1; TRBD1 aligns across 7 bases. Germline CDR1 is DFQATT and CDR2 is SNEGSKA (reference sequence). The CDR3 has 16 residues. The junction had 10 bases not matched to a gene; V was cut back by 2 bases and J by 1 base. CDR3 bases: TGCAGTGCTAGATATAAGCCGGGACAGCCGAACACTGAAGCTTTCTTT. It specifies CSARYKPGQPNTEAFF.

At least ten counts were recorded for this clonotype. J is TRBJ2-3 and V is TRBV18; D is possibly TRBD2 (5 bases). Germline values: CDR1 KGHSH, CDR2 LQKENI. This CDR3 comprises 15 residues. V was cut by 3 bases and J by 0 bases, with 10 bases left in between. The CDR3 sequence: CASSPTRASTDTQYF. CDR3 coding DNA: TGTGCCAGCTCACCTACTAGAGCAAGCACAGATACGCAGTATTTT.

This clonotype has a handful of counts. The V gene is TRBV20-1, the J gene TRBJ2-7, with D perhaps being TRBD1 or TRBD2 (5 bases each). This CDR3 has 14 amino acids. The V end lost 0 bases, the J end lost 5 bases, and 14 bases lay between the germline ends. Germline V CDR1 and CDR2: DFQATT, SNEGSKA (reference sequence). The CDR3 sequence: CSAREGTGINEQYF. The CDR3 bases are TGCAGTGCTAGAGAGGGGACCGGGATTAACGAGCAGTACTTC.

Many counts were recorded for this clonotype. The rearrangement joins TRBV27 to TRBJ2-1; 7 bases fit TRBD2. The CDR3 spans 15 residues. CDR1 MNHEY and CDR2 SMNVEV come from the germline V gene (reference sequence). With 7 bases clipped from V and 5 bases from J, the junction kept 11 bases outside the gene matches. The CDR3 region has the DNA TGTGCCAGCATCCCTAGAAGGGACTACAACAATGAGCAGTTCTTC. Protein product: CASIPRRDYNNEQFF.

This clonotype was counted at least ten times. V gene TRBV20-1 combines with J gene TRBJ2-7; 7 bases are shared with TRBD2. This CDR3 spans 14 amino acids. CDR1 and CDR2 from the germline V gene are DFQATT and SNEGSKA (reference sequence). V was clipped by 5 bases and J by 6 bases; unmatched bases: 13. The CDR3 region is CSASPGTKSPEQYF. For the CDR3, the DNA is TGCAGTGCTTCCCCCGGGACTAAGTCCCCCGAGCAGTACTTC.

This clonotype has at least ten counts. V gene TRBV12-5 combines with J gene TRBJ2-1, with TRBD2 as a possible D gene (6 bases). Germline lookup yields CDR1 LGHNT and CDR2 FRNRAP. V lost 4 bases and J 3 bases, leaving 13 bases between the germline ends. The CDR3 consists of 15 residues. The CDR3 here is CASGYGDFYYNEQFF. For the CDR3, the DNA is TGTGCTAGTGGTTATGGGGACTTCTACTACAATGAGCAGTTCTTC.

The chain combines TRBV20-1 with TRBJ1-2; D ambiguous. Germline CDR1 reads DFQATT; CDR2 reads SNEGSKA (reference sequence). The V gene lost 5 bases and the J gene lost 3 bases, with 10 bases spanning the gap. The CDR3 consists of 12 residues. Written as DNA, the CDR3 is TGCAGTGCTGTAGGAGCCTACTATGGCTACACCTTC. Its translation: CSAVGAYYGYTF.

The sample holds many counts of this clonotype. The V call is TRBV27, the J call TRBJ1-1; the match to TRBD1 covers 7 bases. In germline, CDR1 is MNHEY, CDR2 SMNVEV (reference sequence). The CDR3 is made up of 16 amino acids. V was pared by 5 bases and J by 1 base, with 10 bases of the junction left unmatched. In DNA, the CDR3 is TGTGCCAGCAGTAGGGGATACGGGACAGCGAACACTGAAGCTTTCTTT. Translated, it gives CASSRGYGTANTEAFF.

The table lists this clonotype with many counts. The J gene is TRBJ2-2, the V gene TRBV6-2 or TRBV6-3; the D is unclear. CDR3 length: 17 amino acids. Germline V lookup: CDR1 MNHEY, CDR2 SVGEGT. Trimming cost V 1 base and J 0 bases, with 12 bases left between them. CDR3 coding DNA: TGTGCCAGCAGTTACTGGCCGGCCCACTCGAACACCGGGGAGCTGTTTTTT. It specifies CASSYWPAHSNTGELFF.

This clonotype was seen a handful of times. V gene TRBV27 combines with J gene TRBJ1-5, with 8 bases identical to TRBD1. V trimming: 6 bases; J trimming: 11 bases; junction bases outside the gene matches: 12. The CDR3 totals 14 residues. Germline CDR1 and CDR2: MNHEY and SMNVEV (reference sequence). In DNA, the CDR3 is TGTGCCAGCAGGCGGACAGGGTCCGGTGGGGCCCAGCATTTT. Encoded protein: CASRRTGSGGAQHF.

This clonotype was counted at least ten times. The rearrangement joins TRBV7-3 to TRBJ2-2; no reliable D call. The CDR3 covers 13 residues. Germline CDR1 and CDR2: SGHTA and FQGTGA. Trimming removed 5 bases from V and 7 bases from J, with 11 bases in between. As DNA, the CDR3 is TGTGCCAGCAGCACCTCGAACGGCGGGGAGCTGTTTTTT. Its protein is CASSTSNGGELFF. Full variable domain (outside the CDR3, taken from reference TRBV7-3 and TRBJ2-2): GAGVSQTPSNKVTEKGKYVELRCDPISGHTALYWYRQSLGQGPEFLIYFQGTGAADDSGLPNDRFFAVRPEGSVSTLKIQRTERGDSAVYLCASSTSNGGELFFGEGSRLTVL.

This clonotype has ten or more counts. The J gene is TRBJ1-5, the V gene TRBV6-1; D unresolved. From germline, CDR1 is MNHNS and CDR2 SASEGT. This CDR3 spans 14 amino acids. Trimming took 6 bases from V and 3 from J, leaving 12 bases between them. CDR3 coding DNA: TGTGCCAGCAGCAGTGCTGGGCCCAATCAGCCCCAGCATTTT. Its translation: CASSSAGPNQPQHF.

CDR3 protein: CASRLLNRNTGELFF. The CDR3 DNA sequence: TGCGCCAGCCGCCTTCTGAACAGGAACACCGGGGAGCTGTTTTTT. The J gene is TRBJ2-2, the V gene TRBV5-1; D ambiguous. The CDR3 sequence is 15 residues long. Per germline, CDR1 SGHRS and CDR2 YFSETQ. Trimming shortened V by 7 bases and J by 1 base, and 14 bases separated the two germline ends.

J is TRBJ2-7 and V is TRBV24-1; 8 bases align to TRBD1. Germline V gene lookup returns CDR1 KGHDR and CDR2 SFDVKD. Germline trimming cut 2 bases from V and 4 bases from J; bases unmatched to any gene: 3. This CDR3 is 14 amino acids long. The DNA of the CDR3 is TGTGCCACCAGTGATTGGAGACAGGGGTACGAGCAGTACTTC. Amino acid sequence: CATSDWRQGYEQYF.